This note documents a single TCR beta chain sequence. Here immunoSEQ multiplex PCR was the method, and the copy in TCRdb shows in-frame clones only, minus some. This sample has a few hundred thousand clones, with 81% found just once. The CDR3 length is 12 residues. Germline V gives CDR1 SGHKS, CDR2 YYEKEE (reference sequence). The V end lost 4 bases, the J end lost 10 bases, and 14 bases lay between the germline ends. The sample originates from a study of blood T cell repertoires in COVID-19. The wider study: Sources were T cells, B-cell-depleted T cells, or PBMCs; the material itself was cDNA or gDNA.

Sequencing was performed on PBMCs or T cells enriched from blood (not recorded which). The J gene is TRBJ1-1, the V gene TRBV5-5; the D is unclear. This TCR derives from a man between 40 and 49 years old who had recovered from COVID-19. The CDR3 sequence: CASSRSLSGAFF. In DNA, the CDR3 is TGTGCCAGCAGCCGTTCCCTTTCGGGAGCTTTCTTT.